The 29 T cell receptor beta chains listed next were all sequenced from one sample in a study of OX40 agonist ivuxolimab in advanced cancers. Profiled with immunoSEQ multiplex PCR; TCRdb holds only in-frame clones, not every one. The table records about 9,700 clones, 77% of them present only once. The input for sequencing was CD4+ or CD8+ T cells sorted from blood, taken in a trial of the OX40 agonist ivuxolimab. These receptors originate from an adult with an advanced solid tumor such as melanoma, head and neck, liver or kidney cancer.

This clone is a singleton in its sample. V usage is TRBV29-1 and J usage is TRBJ2-1, with 8 positions matching TRBD1. The germline CDR1 and CDR2 sequences are SQVTM and ANQGSEA. The CDR3 length is 16 residues. V shed 3 bases, J shed 5 bases, and the junction held 12 bases outside the gene matches. The CDR3 spells CSVDGTGDRGNNEQFF. DNA for the CDR3: TGCAGCGTTGACGGGACAGGTGACCGTGGGAACAATGAGCAGTTCTTC.

V and J are TRBV11-2 and TRBJ2-5; 8 bases are shared with TRBD1. Trimming cost V 5 bases and J 3 bases; bases outside gene matches: 5. CDR1 is SGHAT and CDR2 is FQNNGV in the germline V gene. This CDR3 has 14 amino acids. For the CDR3, the DNA is TGTGCCAGCAGCCCTCCGACAGGGGAAGAGACCCAGTACTTC. Amino acid sequence: CASSPPTGEETQYF. Together with reference TRBV11-2 and TRBJ2-5, the CDR3 gives the full variable domain: EAGVAQSPRYKIIEKRQSVAFWCNPISGHATLYWYQQILGQGPKLLIQFQNNGVVDDSQLPKDRFSAERLKGVDSTLKIQPAKLEDSAVYLCASSPPTGEETQYFGPGTRLLVL.

The chain carries TRBV7-6 and TRBJ2-1; D not certain. Trimming left V 5 bases short and J 9 bases short, with 11 bases between. Per the germline V gene, CDR1 is SGHVS and CDR2 is FNYEAQ. The length of the CDR3 is 12 residues. DNA for the CDR3: TGTGCCAGCAGCCTCCAGAGGAGTGAGCAGTTCTTC. It yields the protein CASSLQRSEQFF.

The chain joins TRBV28 to TRBJ2-1, with 12 bases identical to TRBD2. The junction had 3 bases not matched to a gene; V was cut back by 6 bases and J by 6 bases. Per the germline V gene, CDR1 is MDHEN and CDR2 is SYDVKM. The CDR3 totals 14 residues. CDR3 residues: CASRGLAGINEQFF. The DNA for the CDR3 is TGTGCCAGCAGAGGACTAGCGGGAATCAATGAGCAGTTCTTC.

The chain employs TRBV7-9 and TRBJ2-7, with D perhaps matching TRBD1 (5 bases). CDR1 is SEHNR, CDR2 FQNEAQ, per germline (reference sequence). The CDR3 length is 15 residues. With 4 bases removed from V and 5 bases from J, the gap between germline ends came to 18 bases. The CDR3 loop reads CASSSQGWGGNEQYF. CDR3 DNA sequence: TGTGCCAGCAGCTCTCAGGGATGGGGCGGAAACGAGCAGTACTTC. The complete variable domain, with remaining parts taken from reference TRBV7-9 and TRBJ2-7, reads DTGVSQNPRHKITKRGQNVTFRCDPISEHNRLYWYRQTLGQGPEFLTYFQNEAQLEKSRLLSDRFSAERPKGSFSTLEIQRTEQGDSAMYLCASSSQGWGGNEQYFGPGTRLTVT.

The chain has TRBV7-9 and TRBJ2-7; TRBD2 matches 7 bases. From germline, CDR1 is SEHNR and CDR2 FQNEAQ (reference sequence). The CDR3 contains 15 residues. V lost 1 base, J lost 4 bases, and 7 bases stayed unmatched. CDR3 in amino acids: CASSLVGRLSYEQYF. The CDR3 region has the DNA TGTGCCAGCAGCTTAGTCGGGAGGCTCTCTTACGAGCAGTACTTC. The full variable domain, rest sourced from reference TRBV7-9 and TRBJ2-7, is DTGVSQNPRHKITKRGQNVTFRCDPISEHNRLYWYRQTLGQGPEFLTYFQNEAQLEKSRLLSDRFSAERPKGSFSTLEIQRTEQGDSAMYLCASSLVGRLSYEQYFGPGTRLTVT.

This chain connects TRBV13 to TRBJ2-7; D gene ambiguous. The germline CDR1 and CDR2 sequences are PRHDT and FYEKMQ (reference sequence). Trimming took off 0 bases at V and 6 bases at J, with 12 bases between the two ends. The CDR3 is 14 amino acids. Here the CDR3 DNA reads TGTGCCAGCAGCTTAGGCCGAGGATTGGGCGAGCAGTACTTC. Translated, it gives CASSLGRGLGEQYF.

The rearrangement links TRBV21-1 to TRBJ2-7; the D call in the table, TRBD2, was not verified against the DNA. TRBV21-1 is flagged as a pseudogene. The length of the CDR3 is 15 residues. CDR3 residues: CASSKAGGGVDEQYF. CDR3 coding DNA: TGTGCCAGCAGCAAAGCGGGCGGGGGTGTCGACGAGCAGTACTTC.

This clone appeared once. The chain links TRBV27 to TRBJ2-2, with D unresolved. The germline V gene has CDR1 MNHEY and CDR2 SMNVEV (reference sequence). This CDR3 contains 11 residues. The V end was cut by 3 bases, the J end by 7 bases, with 3 bases between. The CDR3 sequence: CASSFGGELFF. The CDR3 DNA sequence: TGTGCCAGCAGTTTTGGCGGGGAGCTGTTTTTT.

The rearrangement links TRBV7-9 to TRBJ2-5; D gene unclear. Trimming removed 0 bases at V and 0 bases at J, with 5 bases between. The CDR3 loop spans 14 amino acids. Germline CDR1 and CDR2: SEHNR and FQNEAQ (reference sequence). CDR3: CASSLAPHQETQYF. In DNA form, the CDR3 reads TGTGCCAGCAGCTTAGCTCCACACCAAGAGACCCAGTACTTC.

The V and J genes are TRBV6-5 and TRBJ2-7; D is possibly TRBD1 (6 bases). The ends were cut back, 0 bases at V and 2 bases at J, with 14 bases in the middle. The germline V gene has CDR1 MNHEY and CDR2 SVGAGI. The CDR3 contains 16 residues. CDR3 amino acids: CASSYSGGLTPYEQYF. DNA for the CDR3: TGTGCCAGCAGTTACTCAGGGGGTCTTACCCCCTACGAGCAGTACTTC.

The CDR3 is CSARFTESEKLFF. Written as DNA, the CDR3 is TGCAGCGCCCGTTTTACGGAGTCGGAAAAACTGTTTTTT. The rearrangement links TRBV29-1 to TRBJ1-4; D is unclear. The germline V gene has CDR1 SQVTM and CDR2 ANQGSEA. Trimming left V 7 bases short and J 8 bases short, with 17 bases between. This CDR3 has 13 amino acids. The full variable domain, rest sourced from reference TRBV29-1 and TRBJ1-4, is SAVISQKPSRDICQRGTSLTIQCQVDSQVTMMFWYRQQPGQSLTLIATANQGSEATYESGFVIDKFPISRPNLTFSTLTVSNMSPEDSSIYLCSARFTESEKLFFGSGTQLSVL.

This sequence joins TRBV18 and TRBJ2-1; TRBD1 matches at 8 bases. The V gene's germline CDR1 is KGHSH and CDR2 LQKENI. V lost 8 bases and J lost 3; bases outside the gene matches: 9. This CDR3 comprises 15 residues. The DNA for the CDR3 is TGTGCCAGCACCAGGGGAGGACAGGGCTACAATGAGCAGTTCTTC. Encoded protein: CASTRGGQGYNEQFF.

This clone was picked up one time. This chain uses TRBV5-5 with TRBJ1-1; D uncertain. The V end was cut by 4 bases, the J end by 3 bases, with 7 bases between. CDR3 length: 12 residues. The germline CDR1 and CDR2 sequences are SGHKS and YYEKEE (reference sequence). CDR3 sequence reads: CASSHWDTEAFF. The CDR3 DNA reads TGTGCCAGCAGCCACTGGGACACTGAAGCTTTCTTT.

This chain links TRBV15 with TRBJ2-1; TRBD2 aligns across 11 bases. Germline lookup yields CDR1 LNHNV and CDR2 YYDKDF (reference sequence). The CDR3 is 16 residues long. V shed 3 bases and J 4 bases; nucleotides not matched to a gene: 5. In nucleotides, the CDR3 is TGTGCCACCAGCAGTAGGGGACTAGCGGATTACAATGAGCAGTTCTTC. This translates into CATSSRGLADYNEQFF.

The V gene is TRBV9, the J gene TRBJ2-7, with D possibly matching TRBD1 (6 bases). CDR3 size: 12 residues. Trimming cost V 5 bases and J 7 bases, with 13 bases left between them. Per the germline V gene, CDR1 is SGDLS and CDR2 is YYNGEE. The CDR3 spells CASSAAGTEQYF. CDR3 DNA sequence: TGTGCCAGCAGTGCTGCCGGGACAGAGCAGTACTTC. The whole variable domain, filled in from reference TRBV9 and TRBJ2-7, reads DSGVTQTPKHLITATGQRVTLRCSPRSGDLSVYWYQQSLDQGLQFLIQYYNGEERAKGNILERFSAQQFPDLHSELNLSSLELGDSALYFCASSAAGTEQYFGPGTRLTVT.

This clone appeared a single time. The CDR3 bases are TGTGCCAGCAGCCTGGGACAGGGCGGCGAGCAGTACTTC. Its protein product is CASSLGQGGEQYF. The chain is built from TRBV11-2 and TRBJ2-7; 9 nucleotides align to TRBD1. The junction had 5 bases not matched to a gene; V was cut back by 5 bases and J by 6 bases. This CDR3 region has 13 residues. CDR1 and CDR2 (germline): SGHAT, FQNNGV. Combining the CDR3 with reference TRBV11-2 and TRBJ2-7 gives the whole variable domain EAGVAQSPRYKIIEKRQSVAFWCNPISGHATLYWYQQILGQGPKLLIQFQNNGVVDDSQLPKDRFSAERLKGVDSTLKIQPAKLEDSAVYLCASSLGQGGEQYFGPGTRLTVT.

J is TRBJ1-6 and V is TRBV5-1, with TRBD1 as a possible D gene (5 bases). CDR1 SGHRS and CDR2 YFSETQ come from the germline V gene. V shed 4 bases and J shed 7 bases, with 18 bases lying between them. This CDR3 contains 16 residues. In DNA form, the CDR3 reads TGCGCCAGCAGCCCAACAAGGGGATTTTCGAATTCACCCCTCCACTTT. Amino acids: CASSPTRGFSNSPLHF. The full variable domain, rest sourced from reference TRBV5-1 and TRBJ1-6, is KAGVTQTPRYLIKTRGQQVTLSCSPISGHRSVSWYQQTPGQGLQFLFEYFSETQRNKGNFPGRFSGRQFSNSRSEMNVSTLELGDSALYLCASSPTRGFSNSPLHFGNGTRLTVT.

The rearrangement links TRBV7-3 to TRBJ2-1, with D perhaps matching TRBD2 (6 bases). Trimming pared 5 bases from V and 6 bases from J, leaving 11 bases between. The CDR3 is 13 amino acids. The germline gives CDR1 SGHTA, CDR2 FQGTGA. The DNA of the CDR3 is TGTGCCAGCAGCGCGGAGGGCATCAATGAGCAGTTCTTC. Translation: CASSAEGINEQFF. Full variable domain (outside the CDR3, taken from reference TRBV7-3 and TRBJ2-1): GAGVSQTPSNKVTEKGKYVELRCDPISGHTALYWYRQSLGQGPEFLIYFQGTGAADDSGLPNDRFFAVRPEGSVSTLKIQRTERGDSAVYLCASSAEGINEQFFGPGTRLTVL.

The DNA for the CDR3 is TGTGCCAGCAGTTTCGGAGGCCCCACCTACGAGCAGTACTTC. Translated, it gives CASSFGGPTYEQYF. The chain uses TRBV27 and TRBJ2-7; TRBD2 is a possible D gene (5 bases). Trimming stripped 3 bases from V and 2 bases from J, with 11 bases between. Germline V gene sequence: CDR1 MNHEY, CDR2 SMNVEV (reference sequence). CDR3 length: 14 residues.

The J gene is TRBJ2-7, the V gene TRBV7-4, with TRBD2 matching over 8 bases. Germline V gene lookup returns CDR1 SGHVT and CDR2 SQSDAQ. V was clipped by 5 bases and J by 5 bases; unmatched bases: 11. CDR3 length equals 15 residues. CDR3 sequence (DNA): TGTGCCAGCAGCCCACAAAGCGGGAGAGTCCACGAGCAGTACTTC. The encoded protein is CASSPQSGRVHEQYF.

The chain is built from TRBV7-9 and TRBJ2-7; 7 bases agree with TRBD2. V lost 8 bases, J lost 4 bases, and 5 bases stayed unmatched. CDR3 size: 12 residues. In germline, CDR1 is SEHNR, CDR2 FQNEAQ (reference sequence). The CDR3 loop is CASGGLPYEQYF. In nucleotides, the CDR3 is TGTGCCAGCGGGGGACTACCATACGAGCAGTACTTC.

The rearrangement joins TRBV9 to TRBJ2-1; 7 nucleotides line up with TRBD1. The germline V gene encodes CDR1 SGDLS and CDR2 YYNGEE. The CDR3 runs 16 residues. J lost 7 bases, V lost 0 bases, and 10 bases had no gene match. The CDR3 loop reads CASSVEGGGFRNEQFF. For the CDR3, the DNA is TGTGCCAGCAGCGTAGAAGGGGGCGGCTTTAGAAATGAGCAGTTCTTC.

This chain links TRBV6-5 with TRBJ2-7; TRBD2 agrees at 11 bases. V dropped 10 bases and J dropped 3; count of bases not matched to a gene: 2. The CDR3 totals 12 residues. The germline V gene encodes CDR1 MNHEY and CDR2 SVGAGI. CDR3 protein: CATGLAGYEQYF. In DNA form, the CDR3 reads TGTGCCACTGGACTAGCGGGCTACGAGCAGTACTTC.

The rearrangement links TRBV11-2 to TRBJ1-1; D uncertain. The CDR3 length is 15 residues. V lost 1 base and J 4 bases, leaving 13 bases between the germline ends. CDR1 and CDR2 from the germline V gene are SGHAT and FQNNGV. The CDR3 spells CASSLGPGRFTEAFF. DNA of the CDR3: TGTGCCAGCAGCTTAGGACCCGGGAGGTTCACTGAAGCTTTCTTT.

J is TRBJ2-1 and V is TRBV2, with TRBD2 as a possible D gene (6 bases). Trimming left V 6 bases short and J 9 bases short, with 6 bases between. The CDR3 totals 10 residues. CDR1 and CDR2 from the germline V gene are SNHLY and FYNNEI. Here the CDR3 reads CASRGGEQFF. CDR3 bases: TGTGCCAGCAGGGGAGGTGAGCAGTTCTTC.

The chain uses TRBV7-3 and TRBJ2-1; TRBD2 matches at 12 bases. Germline V lookup: CDR1 SGHTA, CDR2 FQGTGA. The junction had 8 bases not matched to a gene; V was cut back by 2 bases and J by 12 bases. The CDR3 contains 15 residues. CDR3 coding DNA: TGTGCCAGCAGCTTAGACGGACTAGCGGGAAAGCTGCAGTTCTTC. This sequence encodes CASSLDGLAGKLQFF.

V gene TRBV27 combines with J gene TRBJ2-7, with D perhaps assigned TRBD1 or TRBD2 (5 bases each). The V gene lost 5 bases and the J gene lost 6 bases, with 14 bases spanning the gap. The CDR3 contains 13 residues. Germline CDR1 MNHEY, CDR2 SMNVEV (reference sequence). CDR3 in DNA: TGTGCCAGCAGTCTTGCGTGGGGGACCGAGCAGTACTTC. Residues: CASSLAWGTEQYF.

In this sample, this clone is medium-sized. The V gene is TRBV7-8, the J gene TRBJ2-3; no firm D call. This CDR3 is 15 amino acids long. The V gene's germline CDR1 is SGHVS and CDR2 FQNEAQ. V was clipped by 1 base and J by 1 base, with 9 bases between them. The CDR3 coding sequence is TGTGCCAGCAGCTTAGTGGTGGCAGGCACAGATACGCAGTATTTT. Translating gives CASSLVVAGTDTQYF.